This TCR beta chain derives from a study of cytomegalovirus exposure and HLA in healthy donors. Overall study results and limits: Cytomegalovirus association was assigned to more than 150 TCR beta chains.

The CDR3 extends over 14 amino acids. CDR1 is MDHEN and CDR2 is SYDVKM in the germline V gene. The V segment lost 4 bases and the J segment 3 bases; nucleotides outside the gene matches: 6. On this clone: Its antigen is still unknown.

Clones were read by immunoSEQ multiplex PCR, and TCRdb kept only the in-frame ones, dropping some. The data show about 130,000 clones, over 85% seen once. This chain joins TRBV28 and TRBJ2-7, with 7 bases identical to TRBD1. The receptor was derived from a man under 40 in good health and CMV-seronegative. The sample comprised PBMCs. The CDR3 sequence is CASSSGQLYYEQYF. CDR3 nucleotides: TGTGCCAGCAGTTCGGGACAGCTATACTACGAGCAGTACTTC.